The rows below give T cell receptor beta chains drawn from one sample of a study of blood T cells in healthy people across ages. Via MiXCR, TCRdb re-called the 5' RACE reads, giving one row per CDR3 protein. The sample carries just over 800,000 distinct CDR3 sequences, around 62% recorded once. The sequencing input was blood. The receptors here all came from a young man in good health. CDR3s include the opening cysteine and the closing phenylalanine or tryptophan. Each record gives: J gene, D gene, V gene, clone size, CDR3 protein, CDR3 DNA. D genes are given only for firm matches. Size values are once, few and many counts, or a class for expanded clones, and some rows have none.

>TRBJ2-1|NA|TRBV4-3|NA
CASSQDASSTYNEQFF
TGCGCCAGCAGCCAAGACGCGAGCTCCACCTACAATGAGCAGTTCTTC
>TRBJ2-5|NA|TRBV6-5|few
CASLAWSGPQETQYF
TGTGCCAGTCTGGCTTGGAGCGGCCCACAAGAGACCCAGTACTTC
>TRBJ2-5|NA|TRBV27|NA
CASSHPSGEQYF
TGTGCCAGCAGTCACCCTTCGGGGGAGCAGTACTTC
>TRBJ1-2|NA|TRBV28|NA
CASSGWGYGCTF
TGTGCCAGCAGCGGGTGGGGTTATGGCTGCACCTTC
>TRBJ2-3|TRBD1|TRBV7-2|NA
CASSLDQGADTQYF
TGTGCCAGCAGCCTAGACCAGGGGGCAGATACGCAGTATTTT
>TRBJ2-1|TRBD2|TRBV7-3|NA
CASSFGMTSHPYNEQFF
TGTGCCAGCAGCTTTGGAATGACTAGCCACCCCTACAATGAGCAGTTCTTC
>TRBJ2-5|NA|TRBV27|NA
CASSLAFQETQYF
TGTGCCAGCAGTTTAGCATTCCAAGAGACCCAGTACTTC
>TRBJ1-2|NA|TRBV20-1|NA
CSATGLANYGYTF
TGCAGTGCTACAGGGTTGGCTAACTATGGCTACACCTTC
>TRBJ2-1|NA|TRBV29-1|few
CSVGLTTYNEQFF
TGCAGCGTCGGACTGACTACTTACAATGAGCAGTTCTTC
>TRBJ2-7|NA|TRBV29-1|NA
CSVEVAVPRREQYF
TGCAGCGTTGAAGTCGCGGTTCCTCGACGCGAGCAGTACTTC
>TRBJ2-7|NA|TRBV4-2|NA
CASSQGAGQSYEQYF
TGTGCCAGCAGCCAAGGCGCGGGACAGTCGTACGAGCAGTACTTC
>TRBJ2-1|TRBD2|TRBV5-1|few
CASSLAVAGATDEQFF
TGCGCCAGCAGCTTGGCTGTAGCGGGGGCTACAGATGAGCAGTTCTTC
>TRBJ1-2|NA|TRBV29-1|NA
CSVVHYLVAQGIYGYTF
TGCAGCGTAGTCCACTATTTAGTCGCCCAAGGAATATATGGCTACACCTTC
>TRBJ2-3|NA|TRBV10-3|few
CAISDTSSTDTQYF
TGTGCCATCAGTGACACCTCTAGCACAGATACGCAGTATTTT
>TRBJ2-5|NA|TRBV9|NA
CASSPSGAVQETQYF
TGTGCCAGCAGCCCCTCCGGGGCAGTCCAAGAGACCCAGTACTTC
>TRBJ1-4|NA|TRBV10-3|NA
CASGPGAGEKLFF
TGTGCTTCCGGGCCGGGGGCGGGTGAAAAACTGTTTTTT
>TRBJ1-6|NA|TRBV4-2|NA
CASSQATRGGHYSPLHF
TGTGCCAGCAGCCAAGCGACCCGTGGGGGGCACTATTCACCCCTCCACTTT
>TRBJ1-4|NA|TRBV25-1|NA
CASIGFGDEKLFF
TGTGCCAGCATAGGGTTCGGTGATGAAAAACTGTTTTTT
>TRBJ2-1|NA|TRBV3-1|NA
CASSQSHQSYNEQFF
TGTGCCAGCAGCCAATCCCACCAATCCTACAATGAGCAGTTCTTC
>TRBJ1-2|NA|TRBV9|few
CASSRSSGTGYTF
TGTGCCAGCAGCCGTAGTTCGGGGACTGGCTACACCTTC
>TRBJ2-3|TRBD2|TRBV5-1|few
CASSSGLAQDTQYF
TGCGCCAGCAGCTCGGGACTAGCACAAGATACGCAGTATTTT
>TRBJ2-7|TRBD1|TRBV28|once
CASSNRGPHYEQYF
TGTGCCAGCAGCAACAGGGGGCCTCACTACGAGCAGTACTTC
>TRBJ2-1|NA|TRBV10-3|NA
CAIKGGASSYNEQFF
TGTGCCATCAAGGGCGGCGCTAGCTCCTACAATGAGCAGTTCTTC
>TRBJ2-5|NA|TRBV6-5|once
CASSYSGYGSGTQYF
TGTGCCAGCAGTTACTCAGGGTACGGTTCAGGGACCCAGTACTTC